A single sample gave rise to the 15 T cell receptor beta chains below, sequenced in a study of T cells in localized non-small cell lung cancer. The protocol was immunoSEQ multiplex PCR, while the TCRdb copy is restricted to in-frame clones and leaves out a portion. Of 35,000 to 50,000 clones in the sample, 70% to 80% were seen once. This specimen was PBMCs, taken before any cancer treatment. These receptors all come from a woman aged 35 to 75 with stage II squamous cell lung carcinoma.

This sequence joins TRBV7-9 and TRBJ2-1; 7 bases align to TRBD2. J was trimmed by 7 bases and V by 4 bases; bases with no gene match: 13. The CDR3 extends over 16 amino acids. The germline V gene encodes CDR1 SEHNR and CDR2 FQNEAQ (reference sequence). This CDR3 reads CASSSKALAEGNEQFF. The CDR3 nucleotides are TGTGCCAGCAGCTCGAAGGCCCTAGCGGAGGGGAATGAGCAGTTCTTC.

The chain employs TRBV28 and TRBJ2-7, with D maybe TRBD1 (6 bases). This CDR3 has 11 residues. The V end lost 10 bases, the J end lost 3 bases, and 10 bases lay between the germline ends. The germline CDR1 and CDR2 sequences are MDHEN and SYDVKM. CDR3: CAIQGYYEQYF. CDR3 DNA: TGTGCCATCCAGGGGTACTACGAGCAGTACTTC.

The CDR3 nucleotides read TGTGCCAGCAGTCCTGCCAGCCCTGGGGCCAACGTCCTGACTTTC. Translating it yields CASSPASPGANVLTF. The chain employs TRBV28 and TRBJ2-6; unclear D gene. Trimming cost V 5 bases and J 2 bases, with 10 bases left between them. The CDR3 runs 15 residues. Germline lookup yields CDR1 MDHEN and CDR2 SYDVKM. The variable domain in full, completed from reference TRBV28 and TRBJ2-6, reads DVKVTQSSRYLVKRTGEKVFLECVQDMDHENMFWYRQDPGLGLRLIYFSYDVKMKEKGDIPEGYSVSREKKERFSLILESASTNQTSMYLCASSPASPGANVLTFGAGSRLTVL.

The chain recombines TRBV28 with TRBJ1-1; D gene uncertain. Trimming took off 5 bases at V and 10 bases at J, with 11 bases between the two ends. The CDR3 contains 11 residues. CDR1 and CDR2 from the germline V gene are MDHEN and SYDVKM. The CDR3 nucleotides are TGTGCCAGCAGTCCCGGGATTAGAGCTTTCTTT. Translated, it gives CASSPGIRAFF.

The chain employs TRBV28 and TRBJ1-5; 7 bases line up with TRBD1. The V segment lost 6 bases and the J segment 7 bases; nucleotides outside the gene matches: 15. This CDR3 spans 16 amino acids. CDR1 MDHEN and CDR2 SYDVKM come from the germline V gene. CDR3 amino acids: CASRPLGRGDYQPQHF. CDR3 DNA: TGTGCCAGCAGACCACTAGGCAGGGGGGATTACCAGCCCCAGCATTTT.

The rearrangement links TRBV4-1 to TRBJ2-6; 12 positions agree with TRBD1. With 0 bases clipped from V and 4 bases from J, the junction kept 7 bases outside the gene matches. Germline assignment: CDR1 MGHRA and CDR2 YSYEKL. CDR3 length equals 19 residues. CDR3 nucleotides: TGCGCCAGCAGCCAAGAGGGACAGGGGGCTTCGAGGGGGGCCAACGTCCTGACTTTC. As protein: CASSQEGQGASRGANVLTF.

The chain recombines TRBV7-2 with TRBJ2-3; 9 nucleotides align to TRBD1. The CDR3 runs 15 residues. V shed 5 bases, J shed 1 base, and the junction held 4 bases outside the gene matches. Per the germline V gene, CDR1 is SGHTA and CDR2 is FQGNSA. CDR3 DNA: TGTGCCAGCAGCACACAGGGGGCCGGCACAGATACGCAGTATTTT. It yields the protein CASSTQGAGTDTQYF.

The J gene is TRBJ1-2, the V gene TRBV7-2, with 8 bases fitting TRBD1. The CDR3 contains 15 residues. The ends lost 4 bases at V and 4 bases at J; junction bases unmatched: 8. Germline loops: CDR1 SGHTA, CDR2 FQGNSA. The CDR3 DNA is TGTGCCAGCAGCTCGTTCAGCACAGGGGGCTATGGCTACACCTTC. This translates into CASSSFSTGGYGYTF.

This chain joins TRBV5-1 and TRBJ2-2; no definite D call. The CDR3 runs to 14 residues. Trimming left V 8 bases short and J 0 bases short, with 11 bases between. Germline CDR1 and CDR2: SGHRS and YFSETQ. In DNA, the CDR3 is TGCGCCAGTCACCTCTTAACGAACACCGGGGAGCTGTTTTTT. It specifies CASHLLTNTGELFF.

The chain carries TRBV18 and TRBJ2-5; no definite D call. Trimming removed 0 bases at V and 1 base at J, with 0 bases between. There are 12 residues in the CDR3. Germline CDR1 is KGHSH and CDR2 is LQKENI. The CDR3 nucleotides read TGTGCCAGCTCACCACCCCAAGAGACCCAGTACTTC. Amino acids: CASSPPQETQYF.

By share of the sample, this clone is medium-sized. The genes are TRBV6-1 and TRBJ1-6, with D possibly TRBD1 on 6 matching bases. The CDR3 has 13 amino acids. Per germline, CDR1 MNHNS and CDR2 SASEGT. V was trimmed by 10 bases and J by 3 bases, leaving 10 bases between them. The CDR3 sequence is CATGDNYNSPLHF. CDR3 nucleotides: TGTGCCACCGGGGACAACTATAATTCACCCCTCCACTTT.

This chain connects TRBV2 to TRBJ2-1; the match to TRBD2 covers 11 bases. The CDR3 is 15 amino acids. Germline V lookup: CDR1 SNHLY, CDR2 FYNNEI. V lost 2 bases to trimming and J lost 9 bases; unmatched junction nucleotides: 6. The CDR3 DNA reads TGTGCCAGCAGTGAAACGGGGACTAGCGGTACTGAGCAGTTCTTC. It specifies CASSETGTSGTEQFF.

The chain uses TRBV6-1 and TRBJ2-1; D not certain. This CDR3 region has 12 residues. The V end was cut by 6 bases, the J end by 6 bases, with 9 bases between. Germline values: CDR1 MNHNS, CDR2 SASEGT. CDR3 nucleotides: TGTGCCAGCAGCGGTAACCCCAATGAGCAGTTCTTC. Protein: CASSGNPNEQFF.

This chain connects TRBV29-1 to TRBJ2-7; 10 nucleotides match TRBD1. The junction had 3 bases not matched to a gene; V was cut back by 7 bases and J by 0 bases. The CDR3 spans 13 residues. The germline gives CDR1 SQVTM, CDR2 ANQGSEA. DNA of the CDR3: TGCAGCGGGGGGACAGGGGACTCCTACGAGCAGTACTTC. It specifies CSGGTGDSYEQYF.

This clone was seen a few times. The rearrangement links TRBV5-5 to TRBJ2-1; 7 positions agree with TRBD2. From germline, CDR1 is SGHKS and CDR2 YYEKEE (reference sequence). This CDR3 has 14 amino acids. J was trimmed by 5 bases and V by 2 bases; bases with no gene match: 4. CDR3 sequence (DNA): TGTGCCAGCAGCTTACGGCTAGCGGACAATGAGCAGTTCTTC. Translating it yields CASSLRLADNEQFF.